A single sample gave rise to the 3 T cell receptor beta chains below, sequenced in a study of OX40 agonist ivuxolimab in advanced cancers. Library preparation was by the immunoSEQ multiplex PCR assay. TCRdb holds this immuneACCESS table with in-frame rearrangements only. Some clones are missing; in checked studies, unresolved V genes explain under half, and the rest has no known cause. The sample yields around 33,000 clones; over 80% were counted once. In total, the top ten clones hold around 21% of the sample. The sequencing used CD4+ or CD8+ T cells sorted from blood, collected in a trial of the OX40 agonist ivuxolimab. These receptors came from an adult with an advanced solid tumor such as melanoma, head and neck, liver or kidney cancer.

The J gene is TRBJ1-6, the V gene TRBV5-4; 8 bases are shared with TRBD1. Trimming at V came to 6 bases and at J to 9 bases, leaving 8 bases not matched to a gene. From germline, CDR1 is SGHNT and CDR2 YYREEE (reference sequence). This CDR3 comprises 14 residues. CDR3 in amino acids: CASKIQGARSPLHF. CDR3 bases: TGTGCCAGCAAAATCCAGGGGGCGCGTTCACCCCTCCACTTT.

CDR3 amino acids: CASSAHQETQYF. CDR3 coding DNA: TGTGCCAGCAGTGCCCACCAAGAGACCCAGTACTTC. This chain links TRBV2 with TRBJ2-5; no clear D. This CDR3 has 12 residues. Deletions cut 4 bases from V and 0 bases from J, with 3 bases between. The V gene's germline CDR1 is SNHLY and CDR2 FYNNEI.

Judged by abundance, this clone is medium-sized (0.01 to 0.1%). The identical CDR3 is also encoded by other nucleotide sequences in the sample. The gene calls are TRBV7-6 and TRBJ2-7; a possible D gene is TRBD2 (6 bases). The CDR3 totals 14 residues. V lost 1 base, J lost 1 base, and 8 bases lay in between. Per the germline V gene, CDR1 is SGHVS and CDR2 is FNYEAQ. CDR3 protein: CASSLEEGSYEQYF. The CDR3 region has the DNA TGTGCCAGCAGCTTAGAGGAGGGGTCCTACGAGCAGTACTTC. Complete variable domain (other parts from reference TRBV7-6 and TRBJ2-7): GAGVSQSPRYKVTKRGQDVALRCDPISGHVSLYWYRQALGQGPEFLTYFNYEAQQDKSGLPNDRFSAERPEGSISTLTIQRTEQRDSAMYRCASSLEEGSYEQYFGPGTRLTVT.